These T cell receptor beta chains were read from a single sample in a study of T cells in Graves' hyperthyroidism and ophthalmopathy. A single record per CDR3 protein comes from TCRdb applying MiXCR to the multiplex PCR reads. The sample has fewer than 750,000 distinct CDR3 sequences, 40% to 55% seen once. The source material was peripheral blood or thyroid tissue (not recorded which). These receptors came from a woman between 18 and 29 years old with Graves' hyperthyroidism. Both conserved end residues are part of each CDR3. Fields, in order: J gene, clone size, D gene, CDR3 length, V gene, CDR3 DNA, CDR3 protein. The D gene is left open where the match is weak. Size tells how often a clone was seen (once, few, many) or the class of an expanded clone, and some rows leave it out.

J gene: TRBJ1-5; clone size: once; D gene: TRBD1; CDR3 length: 14; V gene: TRBV29-1; CDR3 DNA: TGCAGTTTCAGACCGGGACAGGGAAGGCAGCCCCAGCATTTT; CDR3 protein: CSFRPGQGRQPQHF
J gene: TRBJ2-7; clone size: .; D gene: TRBD2; CDR3 length: 15; V gene: TRBV7-6; CDR3 DNA: TGTGCCAGCAGCTTCGGACTAGCGGCGTCTCGGGAGCAGTACTTC; CDR3 protein: CASSFGLAASREQYF
J gene: TRBJ1-2; clone size: many; D gene: .; CDR3 length: 14; V gene: TRBV6-5; CDR3 DNA: TGTGCCAGCAGTTCCCGGATAGCCCCGGATGCCTACACCTTC; CDR3 protein: CASSSRIAPDAYTF
J gene: TRBJ2-5; clone size: many; D gene: TRBD2; CDR3 length: 14; V gene: TRBV27; CDR3 DNA: TGTGCCAGCAGCGGGACTAGCGGGACTGAGACCCAGTACTTC; CDR3 protein: CASSGTSGTETQYF
J gene: TRBJ1-1; clone size: .; D gene: .; CDR3 length: 15; V gene: TRBV6-1; CDR3 DNA: TGTGCCAGCACCCAGGACGGGGGCGGTAACACTGAAGCTTTCTTT; CDR3 protein: CASTQDGGGNTEAFF
J gene: TRBJ1-4; clone size: once; D gene: TRBD1; CDR3 length: 15; V gene: TRBV2; CDR3 DNA: TGTGCCAGCGGCGGAAGACAGGGAGTGAGTGAAAAACTGTTTTTT; CDR3 protein: CASGGRQGVSEKLFF
J gene: TRBJ2-3; clone size: many; D gene: .; CDR3 length: 13; V gene: TRBV29-1; CDR3 DNA: TGCAGCGTTGAGGGGCAGGGCGCAGATACGCAGTATTTT; CDR3 protein: CSVEGQGADTQYF
J gene: TRBJ2-1; clone size: few; D gene: TRBD2; CDR3 length: 15; V gene: TRBV10-3; CDR3 DNA: TGTGCCATCAGCGAGCGGGACCGCTCCTACAATGAGCAGTTCTTC; CDR3 protein: CAISERDRSYNEQFF
J gene: TRBJ1-1; clone size: many; D gene: .; CDR3 length: 14; V gene: TRBV5-6; CDR3 DNA: TGTGCCAGCACCATGATCGGGGTAGCCACTGAAGCTTTCTTT; CDR3 protein: CASTMIGVATEAFF
J gene: TRBJ1-4; clone size: .; D gene: .; CDR3 length: 15; V gene: TRBV12-3/TRBV12-4; CDR3 DNA: TGTGCCAGCAGTCCAGCGGGACCGGGGGCTGGAAAACTGTTTTTT; CDR3 protein: CASSPAGPGAGKLFF
J gene: TRBJ2-1; clone size: .; D gene: TRBD2; CDR3 length: 14; V gene: TRBV7-9; CDR3 DNA: TGTGCCAGCAGCCAAACTGAACGCGGGGGTGAGCAGTTCTTC; CDR3 protein: CASSQTERGGEQFF
J gene: TRBJ1-1; clone size: many; D gene: .; CDR3 length: 16; V gene: TRBV7-9; CDR3 DNA: TGTGCCAGCAGCTCCGCAGCTTGGGCCAGGAACACTGAAGCTTTCTTT; CDR3 protein: CASSSAAWARNTEAFF
J gene: TRBJ1-2; clone size: .; D gene: .; CDR3 length: 17; V gene: TRBV25-1; CDR3 DNA: TGTGCCAGCAGTGAACGTCCCAGCTACCTAGGAGGGGTCGGCTACACCTTC; CDR3 protein: CASSERPSYLGGVGYTF
J gene: TRBJ1-5; clone size: few; D gene: .; CDR3 length: 14; V gene: TRBV27; CDR3 DNA: TGTGCCAGCAGTTTTGGGGGTCACAATCAGCCCCAGCATTTT; CDR3 protein: CASSFGGHNQPQHF
J gene: TRBJ1-2; clone size: .; D gene: .; CDR3 length: 11; V gene: TRBV20-1; CDR3 DNA: TGCAGTGCGACCGACAACTATGGCTACACCTTC; CDR3 protein: CSATDNYGYTF
J gene: TRBJ2-1; clone size: once; D gene: TRBD2; CDR3 length: 16; V gene: TRBV20-1; CDR3 DNA: TGCAGTGCTAGCGAGAATAGCGGGAGGGCCCTTGGTGAGCAGTTCTTC; CDR3 protein: CSASENSGRALGEQFF
J gene: TRBJ2-7; clone size: many; D gene: TRBD1; CDR3 length: 15; V gene: TRBV18; CDR3 DNA: TGTGCCAGCTCACCCGGGACAGCCGATTTTGACGAGCAGTACTTC; CDR3 protein: CASSPGTADFDEQYF
J gene: TRBJ1-1; clone size: many; D gene: .; CDR3 length: 13; V gene: TRBV29-1; CDR3 DNA: TGCAGCGTTGAGGGGCCAGGGGACACTGAAGCTTTCTTT; CDR3 protein: CSVEGPGDTEAFF
J gene: TRBJ1-2; clone size: .; D gene: .; CDR3 length: 12; V gene: TRBV29-1; CDR3 DNA: TGCAGCGTTGTGGGGGCGGACTATGGCTACACCTTC; CDR3 protein: CSVVGADYGYTF